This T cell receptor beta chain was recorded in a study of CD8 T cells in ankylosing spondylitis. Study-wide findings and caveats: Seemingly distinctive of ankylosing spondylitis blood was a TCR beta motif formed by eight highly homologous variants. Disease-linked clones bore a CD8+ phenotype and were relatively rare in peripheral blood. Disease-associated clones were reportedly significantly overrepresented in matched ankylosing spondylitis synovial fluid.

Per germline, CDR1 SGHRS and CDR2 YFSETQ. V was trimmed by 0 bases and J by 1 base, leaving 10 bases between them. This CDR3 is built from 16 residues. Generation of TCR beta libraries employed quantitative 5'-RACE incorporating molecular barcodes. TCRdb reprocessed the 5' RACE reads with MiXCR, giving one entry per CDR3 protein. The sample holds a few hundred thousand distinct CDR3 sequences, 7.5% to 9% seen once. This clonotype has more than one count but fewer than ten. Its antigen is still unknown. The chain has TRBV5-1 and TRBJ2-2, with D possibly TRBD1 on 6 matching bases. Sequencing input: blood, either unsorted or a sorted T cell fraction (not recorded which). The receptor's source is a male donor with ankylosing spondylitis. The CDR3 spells CASSLETGWNTGELFF. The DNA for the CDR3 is TGCGCCAGCAGCTTGGAGACAGGTTGGAACACCGGGGAGCTGTTTTTT.